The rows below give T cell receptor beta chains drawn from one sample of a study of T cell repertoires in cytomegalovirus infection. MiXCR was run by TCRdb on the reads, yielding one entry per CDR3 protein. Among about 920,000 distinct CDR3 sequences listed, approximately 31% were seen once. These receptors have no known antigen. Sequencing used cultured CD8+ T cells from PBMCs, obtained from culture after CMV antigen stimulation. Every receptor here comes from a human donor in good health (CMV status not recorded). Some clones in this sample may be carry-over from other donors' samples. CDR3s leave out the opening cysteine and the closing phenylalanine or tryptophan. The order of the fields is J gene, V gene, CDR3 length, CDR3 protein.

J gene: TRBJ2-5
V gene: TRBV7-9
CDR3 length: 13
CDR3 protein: ASSPSTGREETQY

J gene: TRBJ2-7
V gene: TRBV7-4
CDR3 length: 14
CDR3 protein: ASSLMGSDRGCEQY

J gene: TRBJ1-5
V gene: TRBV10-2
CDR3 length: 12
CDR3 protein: ASSESTGVQPQH

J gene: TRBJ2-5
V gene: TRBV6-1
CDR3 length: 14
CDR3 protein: ASRKGTGGSQETQY

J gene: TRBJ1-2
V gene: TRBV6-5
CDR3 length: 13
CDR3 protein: ASSYFTGTGYGYT

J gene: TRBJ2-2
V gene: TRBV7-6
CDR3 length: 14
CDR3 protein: ASSPGPGGNTGELF

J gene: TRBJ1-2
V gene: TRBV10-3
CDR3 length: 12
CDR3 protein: AIGLVGSRYGYT

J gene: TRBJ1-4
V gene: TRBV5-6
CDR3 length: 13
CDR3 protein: ASSSTGGEDEKLF

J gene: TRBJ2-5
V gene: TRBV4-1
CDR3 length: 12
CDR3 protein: ASSQVGGWETQY

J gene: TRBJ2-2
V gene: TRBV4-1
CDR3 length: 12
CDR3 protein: ASSLLVGTGELF

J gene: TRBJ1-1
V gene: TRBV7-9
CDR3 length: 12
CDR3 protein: ASSYPGTGAEAF

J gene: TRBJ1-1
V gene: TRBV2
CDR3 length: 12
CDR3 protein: ASSEGEVDSEAF

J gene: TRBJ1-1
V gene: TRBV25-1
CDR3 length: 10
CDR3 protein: ATSRGVSEAF

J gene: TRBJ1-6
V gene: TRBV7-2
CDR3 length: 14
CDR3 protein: ASSLGVGLEHSPLH

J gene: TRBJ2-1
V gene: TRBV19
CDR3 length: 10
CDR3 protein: ASSQPGNEQF

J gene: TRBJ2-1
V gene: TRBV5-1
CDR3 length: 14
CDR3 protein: ASSPFGDSSYNEQF

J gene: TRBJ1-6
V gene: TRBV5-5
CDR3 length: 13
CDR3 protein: ASSVSGTRGSPLH

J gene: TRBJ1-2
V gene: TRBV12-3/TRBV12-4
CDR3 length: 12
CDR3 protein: ASSPSGGAHGYT

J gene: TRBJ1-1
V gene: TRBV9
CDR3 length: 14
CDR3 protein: ASSVGRDRVNTEAF

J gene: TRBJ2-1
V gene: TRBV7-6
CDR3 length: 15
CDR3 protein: ASSWVVDRGRDNEQF

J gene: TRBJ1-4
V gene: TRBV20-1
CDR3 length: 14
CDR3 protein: SGKTGTGGDGEKLF

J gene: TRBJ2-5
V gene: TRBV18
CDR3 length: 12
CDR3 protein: ASSPGMYQETQY

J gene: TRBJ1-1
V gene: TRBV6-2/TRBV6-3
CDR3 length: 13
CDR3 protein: ASTGTALMNTEAF

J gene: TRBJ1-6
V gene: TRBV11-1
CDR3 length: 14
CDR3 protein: ASSLEQGLPNSPLH

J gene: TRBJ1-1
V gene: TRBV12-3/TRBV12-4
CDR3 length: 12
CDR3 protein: ASSFTRLNTEAF

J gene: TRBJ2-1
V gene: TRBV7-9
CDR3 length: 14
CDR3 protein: ANSFSGASSYNEQF

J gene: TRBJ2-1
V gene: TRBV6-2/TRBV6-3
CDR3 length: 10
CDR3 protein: ASSYNTREQF

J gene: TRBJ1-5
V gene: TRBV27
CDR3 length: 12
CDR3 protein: ASSPGTQNQPQH

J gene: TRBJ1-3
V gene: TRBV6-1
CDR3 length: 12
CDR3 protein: ASRGRGSGNTIY

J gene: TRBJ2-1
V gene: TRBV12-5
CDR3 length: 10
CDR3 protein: ASGLKDNEQF

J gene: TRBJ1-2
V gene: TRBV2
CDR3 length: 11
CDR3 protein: ASRNASFFGYT

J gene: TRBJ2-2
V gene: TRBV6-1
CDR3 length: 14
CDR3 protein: ASSGLAGGPNGELF

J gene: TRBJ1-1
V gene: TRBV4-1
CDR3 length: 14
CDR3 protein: ASSPIGGQENTEAF

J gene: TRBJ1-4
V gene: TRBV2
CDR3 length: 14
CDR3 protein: ASSEVGGRTGEKLF

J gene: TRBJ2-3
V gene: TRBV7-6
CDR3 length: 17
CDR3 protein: ASSPLTSGGVARTDTQY

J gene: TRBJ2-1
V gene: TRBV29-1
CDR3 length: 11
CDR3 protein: SVEGRSYNEQF

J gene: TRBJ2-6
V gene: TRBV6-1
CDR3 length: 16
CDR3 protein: ASTPRVSDYSGANVLT

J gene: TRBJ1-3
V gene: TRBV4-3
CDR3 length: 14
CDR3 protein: ASSQGLESSGNTIY

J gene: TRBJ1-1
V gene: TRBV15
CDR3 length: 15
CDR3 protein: ATSSRGLSWANTEAF

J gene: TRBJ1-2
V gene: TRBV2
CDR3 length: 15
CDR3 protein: ASDGSPQGYGRRGYT

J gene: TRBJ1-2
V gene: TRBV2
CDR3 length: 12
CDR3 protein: ASSVPRTNYGYT

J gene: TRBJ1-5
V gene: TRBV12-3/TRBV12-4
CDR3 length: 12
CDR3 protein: ASGGQVGNQPQH

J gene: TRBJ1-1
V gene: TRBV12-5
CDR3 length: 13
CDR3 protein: ASGLVRSGTTEAF

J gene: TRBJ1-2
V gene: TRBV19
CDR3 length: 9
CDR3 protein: ASTPGHGYT

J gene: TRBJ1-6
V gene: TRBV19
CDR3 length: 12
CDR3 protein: ASSIGEYNSPLH

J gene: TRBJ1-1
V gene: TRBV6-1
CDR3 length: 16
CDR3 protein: ASSAGDRADQVNTEAF

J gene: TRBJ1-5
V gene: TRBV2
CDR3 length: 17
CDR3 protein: ASSSPGTGGTYSNQPQH

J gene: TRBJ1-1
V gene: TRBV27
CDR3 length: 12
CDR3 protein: ASSFLGLNTEAF

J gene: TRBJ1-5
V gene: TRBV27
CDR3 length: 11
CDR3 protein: ASSLRGVQPQH

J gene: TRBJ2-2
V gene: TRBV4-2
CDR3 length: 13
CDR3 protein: ASSQGPQNTGELF

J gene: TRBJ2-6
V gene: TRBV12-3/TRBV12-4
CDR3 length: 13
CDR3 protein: ASSFGVTGANVLT

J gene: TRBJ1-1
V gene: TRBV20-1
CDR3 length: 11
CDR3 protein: SAEQGFGTEAF

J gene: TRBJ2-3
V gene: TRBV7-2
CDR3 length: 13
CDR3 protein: ASSPEGGARDTQY

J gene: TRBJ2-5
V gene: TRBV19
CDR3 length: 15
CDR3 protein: ASSIDPERGGEETQY

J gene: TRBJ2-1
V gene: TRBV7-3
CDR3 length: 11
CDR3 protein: ASSFPGDNEQF

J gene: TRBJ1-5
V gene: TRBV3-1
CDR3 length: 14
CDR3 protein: ASSPPFPGGGKPQH

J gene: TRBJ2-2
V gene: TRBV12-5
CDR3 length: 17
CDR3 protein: ASGLVPGLAGEITGELF

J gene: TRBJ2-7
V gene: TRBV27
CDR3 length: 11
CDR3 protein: ASSPGATYEQY

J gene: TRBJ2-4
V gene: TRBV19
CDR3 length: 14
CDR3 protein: ASSILATIAKNIQY